This note documents a single TCR beta chain sequence. Its antigen remains unidentified. V was pared by 9 bases and J by 2 bases, with 3 bases of the junction left unmatched. The germline gives CDR1 LNHDA, CDR2 SQIVND (reference sequence). The CDR3 consists of 15 residues. This entry is derived from a study of T cell responses to AZD1222 COVID-19 vaccine. Whole-study context: Investigators merged groups given second doses at roughly 4 or roughly 12 weeks. Study-level findings and limits: The study found Spike-specific TCR breadth and depth rose after two AZD1222 doses.

Clones were read by immunoSEQ multiplex PCR, and TCRdb kept only the in-frame ones, dropping some. This sample has about 150,000 clones, with approximately 90% found just once. The clonotype originates from an adult in good health. V and J are TRBV19 and TRBJ2-6; 11 bases match TRBD1. The sample was peripheral blood, taken on day 0 of AZD1222 vaccination. CDR3 amino acids: CASGQGATGANVLTF. For the CDR3, the DNA is TGTGCCAGCGGACAGGGGGCTACTGGGGCCAACGTCCTGACTTTC.